The clone carrying this TCR beta chain turned up a few times. Its antigen is not identified. This CDR3 comprises 14 residues. Germline CDR1 reads LGHNA; CDR2 reads YNFKEQ. V dropped 3 bases and J dropped 2 bases, with 10 bases sitting between them. Via MiXCR, TCRdb re-called the 5' RACE reads, giving one row per CDR3 protein. The profile covers 500,000 to 700,000 distinct CDR3 sequences, with roughly 7.2% appearing a single time and less than 2% taken by the ten largest. These data belong to a study of identical twins. Study outcomes and limitations: A partial confounding effect on zero-insertion analyses could come from invariant MAIT and iNKT cells.

These data were also reused for a study on yellow fever vaccine responses in identical twins. That paper adds: As reported, the vaccine T cell response of twins seemed partly convergent and partly personalized.

This chain joins TRBV4-2 and TRBJ2-5, with a tentative D call TRBD2 (6 bases). This sequence originates from a woman younger than 30 in good health. Sequences were obtained from PBMCs. The CDR3 loop is CASSQEGLQETQYF. CDR3 bases: TGTGCCAGCAGCCAGGAGGGACTGCAAGAGACCCAGTACTTC.